This T cell receptor beta chain was retrieved from a study of shared clonotypes between healthy human individuals. About the research overall: The donors, a couple of women and a few men, were aged 18 to 49. Per-donor plates numbered three CD4 naive, three CD4 memory, two CD8 naive and one CD8 memory.

Profiled with immunoSEQ multiplex PCR; TCRdb holds only in-frame clones, not every one. The table has a few million clones, around 90% seen once. Investigators divided CD4+ cells into CD45RA+ naive and CD45RA-negative memory subsets. The CDR3 totals 14 residues. V was trimmed by 10 bases and J by 4 bases, leaving 16 bases between them. Germline loops: CDR1 LNHDA, CDR2 SQIVND (reference sequence). The sequence was obtained from a man younger than 35 in good health. Some clones in this sample may be carry-over from other donors' samples. The chain uses TRBV19 and TRBJ1-4; D possibly corresponds to TRBD1 (6 bases). Sequenced material: naive CD4+ T cells from PBMCs. Regarding subset: CD45RA+ positively selected. The CDR3 is CATRRTEVNEKLFF. DNA of the CDR3: TGTGCCACCCGCCGGACAGAAGTTAATGAAAAACTGTTTTTT.